These T cell receptor beta chains were read from a single sample in a study of control samples from healthy donors and cancer patients. TCRdb's copy holds only in-frame clones and misses some; the assay was immunoSEQ multiplex PCR. The table has roughly 150,000 clones, around 90% seen once. The specimen was blood. The receptors shown here come from a man aged 18 to 30 in good health. CDR3s leave out the opening cysteine and the closing phenylalanine or tryptophan. The order of the fields is V gene, J gene, CDR3 protein.

TRBV28	TRBJ1-4	ASSQTGTEKLF
TRBV7-2	TRBJ1-2	ASSSFEGEAGYT
TRBV19	TRBJ2-1	ASIPIGGGAEEQF
TRBV28	TRBJ1-2	ASTYGGSANYGYT
TRBV9	TRBJ2-7	ASSVNRDRPTYEQY
TRBV15	TRBJ2-2	ATERDRGYGELF
TRBV4-3	TRBJ1-1	ASSQSPGADTEAF
TRBV18	TRBJ1-4	ASSPDRNEKLF
TRBV7-9	TRBJ2-2	ASSYPKQVEIGELF
TRBV4-1	TRBJ2-3	ASSQPEERGGSTDTQY
TRBV13	TRBJ2-3	ASSTSGGDYTDTQY
TRBV7-2	TRBJ2-7	ASSLERGAQNEQY
TRBV6-5	TRBJ2-3	ASSYGTPSTDTQY
TRBV7-3	TRBJ1-1	ASSLSVNTEAF
TRBV20-1	TRBJ1-6	SASSRGSSYNSPLH
TRBV11-3	TRBJ2-3	ASSLGGGSTDTQY
TRBV6-6	TRBJ2-2	ASSYQETGELF
TRBV24-1	TRBJ2-1	ATRRDRTYNEQF
TRBV28	TRBJ2-7	ASSLKGYEQY
TRBV18	TRBJ2-7	ASSPPTASEQY
TRBV20-1	TRBJ2-5	SRIQETQY
TRBV7-9	TRBJ2-5	ASSYYTGQGDQETQY
TRBV13	TRBJ1-1	ASRNAGTGNMNTEAF
TRBV4-1	TRBJ2-7	ASSHGQGSSYEQY
TRBV6-5	TRBJ1-2	ASRPASLGLGT
TRBV2	TRBJ2-5	ASSRDFQETQY
TRBV10-3	TRBJ2-5	AVQARGLQETQY
TRBV7-2	TRBJ2-7	ATALVQPSYEQY
TRBV28	TRBJ1-2	ASSLITVDNYGYT
TRBV18	TRBJ2-6	ASSPLASGGVSSGANVLT
TRBV3-1/TRBV3-2	TRBJ2-5	ASSRPGARGGQETQY
TRBV28	TRBJ2-7	ASSFPSNRGPSSYEQY
TRBV6-1	TRBJ2-5	ASSDKPGTNDGTQY
TRBV6-1	TRBJ2-1	ASSEGQGGTYNEQF
TRBV3-1/TRBV3-2	TRBJ2-5	ASTTTSGASGETQY
TRBV28	TRBJ2-3	ASSLSGAGAQGIGTQY
TRBV5-1	TRBJ2-1	ASQKAGGSHPEQF
TRBV6-5	TRBJ1-2	ASSTRGGTNYGYT
TRBV6-5	TRBJ2-7	ASSSAYEQY
TRBV9	TRBJ2-3	ASSGDRGDTQY
TRBV7-3	TRBJ2-1	ASSSGREAGGPMDEQF
TRBV7-8	TRBJ2-2	ASSLFGTGELF
TRBV27	TRBJ2-3	ASSLGQGTDTQY
TRBV19	TRBJ2-7	ASSQTGGDYEQY
TRBV5-8	TRBJ2-3	ASSLEGDSLADTQY
TRBV6-5	TRBJ2-3	ASRWADTQY
TRBV19	TRBJ1-3	ASSMRPSFTGNTIY
TRBV28	TRBJ2-3	ASSWTGFADTQY
TRBV15	TRBJ1-5	ATSRGTDSNQPQH
TRBV6-6	TRBJ2-3	ASIRTGALDTQY
TRBV20-1	TRBJ1-5	SASVIYQPQH
TRBV7-8	TRBJ2-7	ASSSLTGQGPYEQY
TRBV2	TRBJ2-7	ASRQGFGYEQY
TRBV4-3	TRBJ2-1	ASSQGGASNEQF